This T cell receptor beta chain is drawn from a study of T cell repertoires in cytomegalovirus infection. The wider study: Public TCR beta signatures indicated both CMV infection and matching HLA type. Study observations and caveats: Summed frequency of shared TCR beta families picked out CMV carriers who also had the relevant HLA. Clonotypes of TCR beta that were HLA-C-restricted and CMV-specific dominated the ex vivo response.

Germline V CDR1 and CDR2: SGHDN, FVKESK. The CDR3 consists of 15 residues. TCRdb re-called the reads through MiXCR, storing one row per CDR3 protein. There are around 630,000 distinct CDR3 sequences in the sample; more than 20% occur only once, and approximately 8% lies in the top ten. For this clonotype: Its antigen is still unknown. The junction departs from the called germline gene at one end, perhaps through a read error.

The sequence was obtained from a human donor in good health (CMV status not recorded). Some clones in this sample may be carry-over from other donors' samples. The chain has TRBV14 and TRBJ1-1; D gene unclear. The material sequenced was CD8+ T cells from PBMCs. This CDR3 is CVSSQVAGLNTEAFF. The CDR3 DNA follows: TGTGTCAGCAGCCAAGTGGCCGGCTTGAACACTGAAGCTTTCTTT.